The source of this TCR beta chain is a study of cytomegalovirus exposure and HLA in healthy donors. Study outcomes and limitations: Overall, roughly 170 TCR beta chains were annotated as cytomegalovirus-associated.

Clones were sequenced by immunoSEQ multiplex PCR, and TCRdb holds only the in-frame ones, with some missing. The sample holds about 130,000 clones, approximately 90% seen once. A word on this clone: Its antigen is still unknown.

CDR3 size: 13 residues. V was pared by 1 base and J by 7 bases, with 10 bases between. Germline-derived CDR1 and CDR2 are SGHAT and FQNNGV. Source material: PBMCs. This rearrangement joins TRBV11-2 to TRBJ1-2, with a tentative D call TRBD1 (5 bases). The source is a woman aged 25-40 years in good health and CMV-seropositive. CDR3 amino acids: CASSLGQGGGYTF. CDR3 DNA: TGTGCCAGCAGCTTAGGGCAGGGCGGTGGCTACACCTTC.